This TCR beta chain was obtained from a study of low-dose radiotherapy and immunotherapy resistance in tumors (dated by TCRdb to 2021 to 2024). About the full investigation: In Cohort 1, each fraction delivered 0.5 Gy every 2 weeks, and the prescribed total PTV dose was 6.5 Gy. Eight patients were included in the translational analysis: three from the first dose cohort and the first five from the second dose cohort. No randomization into treatment groups was done for the people taking part in the trial. Cohort 2 received 1 Gy per fraction every two weeks, with a total of 13 Gy over 26 weeks. Nivolumab and ipilimumab were both given intravenously, with nivolumab at a 240 mg flat dose every two weeks and ipilimumab at 1 mg/kg every six weeks. Every two weeks, patients got intravenous cyclophosphamide at 200 mg/m2, given one day ahead of each radiation and immunotherapy administration. Aspirin 300 mg was taken orally once daily by patients for four cycles, starting on cycle 1 day 1.

This clonotype has ten or more counts. This receptor's antigen is unknown. The sample holds no much larger clone one base away, and base qualities are not on file. CDR3 length: 17 amino acids, cysteine to phenylalanine. Left in the record is the CDR3 DNA by itself, 51 bases read in frame from the first base. Unmatched junction bases come to 4, with V trimmed by 1 base and J by 2 bases. Per the germline V gene, LGHNA is the CDR1 and YSLEER is the CDR2. The sample's time point label, decoded: before trial treatment. Donors were enrolled in RACIN, a single-arm phase I dose-escalation trial combining nivolumab, ipilimumab, aspirin, low-dose cyclophosphamide and low-dose radiotherapy. Patients were eligible if they had advanced solid tumors that were TIL-negative. The instrument given in TCRdb is Illumina HiSeq 2500. Superscript III and a set of TRAV- and TRBV-specific primers were used to synthesize first-strand cDNA, so that both TCRalpha and TCRbeta chains were covered. An approximately 19-cycle PCR with Phusion amplified the TCRs, pairing a constant-region primer with the adapter that was attached to the V primers. The isolated mRNA was amplified using the MessageAmp II aRNA Amplification Kit, with in vitro transcription performed for roughly 16 hours at 37 degrees C. The Dynabeads mRNA DIRECT Purification Kit was used to isolate mRNA for TCR sequencing. A second approximately 25-cycle Phusion PCR added indexed Illumina adapters, and products were purified with AMPure XP beads. The study's processing was this. Custom Perl scripts pooled TCR sequences encoding the same protein, removed out-of-frame sequences and computed each clonotype's abundance. Any TCR sequence backed by just one read was left out of the analysis. Among the metrics used to describe the repertoires were Shannon entropy, Gini index, clonality, richness, and the frequency of TCRs shared between repertoires. TCRdb trimmed the raw reads at Q25, called clones with MiXCR and kept productive beta chains. Each entry is one CDR3 protein sequence, shown with its most common DNA and genes. In this record, the V and J calls reflect TCRdb's handling and not the investigators' own analysis. The sample has about 64,000 distinct CDR3 sequences on record, around 27% of them singletons. About 6.6% of the sample goes to the ten largest clones.

The receptor's source is a male donor with rectosigmoid adenocarcinoma. The sequence joins TRBV4-3 to TRBJ2-1; 11 bases in between match TRBD2. Sequencing used PBMCs, obtained before treatment. The CDR3 protein: CASSQALSGGAYNEQFF. The DNA reads as follows: TGCGCCAGCAGCCAAGCCCTTAGCGGGGGGGCCTACAATGAGCAGTTCTTC.